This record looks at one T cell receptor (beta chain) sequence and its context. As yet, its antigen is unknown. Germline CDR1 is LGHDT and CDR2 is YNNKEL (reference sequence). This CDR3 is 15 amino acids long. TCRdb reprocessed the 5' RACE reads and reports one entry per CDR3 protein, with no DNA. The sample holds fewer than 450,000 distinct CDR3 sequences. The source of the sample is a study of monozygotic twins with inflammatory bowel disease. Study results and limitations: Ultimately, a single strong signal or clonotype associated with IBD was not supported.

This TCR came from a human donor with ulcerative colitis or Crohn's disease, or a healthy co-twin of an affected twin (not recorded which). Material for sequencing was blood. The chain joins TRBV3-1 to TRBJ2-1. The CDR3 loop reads CASSLWRKSYNEQFF.